The clone carrying this T cell receptor (beta chain) was detected only a few times. This sample is part of a study of PD-1 blockade in classical Hodgkin lymphoma. Data came from immunoSEQ multiplex PCR; TCRdb stores just in-frame clones and leaves some out. The table has tens of thousands of clones, more than 85% seen once. V gave up 3 bases and J gave up 6 bases, with 11 bases separating them. Germline V CDR1 and CDR2: LNHDA, SQIVND (reference sequence). CDR3 length equals 13 residues. This sample's time point: newly diagnosed, previously untreated cHL patient sample. It was by magnetic negative selection that CD4+ T cells were purified from thawed PBMCs.

The sample comprised CD4+ T cells from blood. The sequence derives from a human donor with classical Hodgkin lymphoma. The genes are TRBV19 and TRBJ1-1; D call uncertain. The CDR3 bases are TGTGCCAGTAGTATCACGGGAACGGCTGAAGCTTTCTTT. Translating gives CASSITGTAEAFF. Filled out from reference TRBV19 and TRBJ1-1, the complete variable domain reads DGGITQSPKYLFRKEGQNVTLSCEQNLNHDAMYWYRQDPGQGLRLIYYSQIVNDFQKGDIAEGYSVSREKKESFPLTVTSAQKNPTAFYLCASSITGTAEAFFGQGTRLTVV.